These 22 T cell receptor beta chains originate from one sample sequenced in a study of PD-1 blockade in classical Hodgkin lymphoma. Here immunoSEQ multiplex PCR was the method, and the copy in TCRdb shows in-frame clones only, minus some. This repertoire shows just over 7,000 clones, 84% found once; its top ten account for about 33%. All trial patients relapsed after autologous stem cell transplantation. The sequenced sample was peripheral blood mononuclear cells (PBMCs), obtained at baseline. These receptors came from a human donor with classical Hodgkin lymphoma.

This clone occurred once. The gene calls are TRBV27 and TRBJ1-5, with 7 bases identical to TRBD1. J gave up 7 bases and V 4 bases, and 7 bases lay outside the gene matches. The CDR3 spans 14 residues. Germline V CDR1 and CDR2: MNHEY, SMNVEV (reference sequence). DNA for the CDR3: TGTGCCAGCAGTTCCACAGGGGTGAGACAGCCCCAGCATTTT. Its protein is CASSSTGVRQPQHF.

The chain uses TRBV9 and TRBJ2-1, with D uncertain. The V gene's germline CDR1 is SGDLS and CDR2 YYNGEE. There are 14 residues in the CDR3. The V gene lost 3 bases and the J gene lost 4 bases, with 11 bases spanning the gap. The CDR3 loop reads CASSAPTVYNEQFF. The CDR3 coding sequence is TGTGCCAGCAGCGCCCCGACGGTATACAATGAGCAGTTCTTC.

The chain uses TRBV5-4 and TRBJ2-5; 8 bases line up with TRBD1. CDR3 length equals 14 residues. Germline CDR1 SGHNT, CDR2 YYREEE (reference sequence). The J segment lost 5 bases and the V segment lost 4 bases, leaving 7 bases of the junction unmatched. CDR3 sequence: CASSRATGVETQYF. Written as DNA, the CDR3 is TGTGCCAGCAGCCGTGCGACAGGGGTCGAGACCCAGTACTTC.

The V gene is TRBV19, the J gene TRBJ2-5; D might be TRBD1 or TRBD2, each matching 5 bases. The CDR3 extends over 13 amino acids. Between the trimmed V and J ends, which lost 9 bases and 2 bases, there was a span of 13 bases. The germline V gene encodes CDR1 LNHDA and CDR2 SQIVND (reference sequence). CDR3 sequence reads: CASSGTRQETQYF. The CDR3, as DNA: TGTGCCAGCTCCGGGACCCGACAAGAGACCCAGTACTTC. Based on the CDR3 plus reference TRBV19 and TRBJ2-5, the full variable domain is DGGITQSPKYLFRKEGQNVTLSCEQNLNHDAMYWYRQDPGQGLRLIYYSQIVNDFQKGDIAEGYSVSREKKESFPLTVTSAQKNPTAFYLCASSGTRQETQYFGPGTRLLVL.

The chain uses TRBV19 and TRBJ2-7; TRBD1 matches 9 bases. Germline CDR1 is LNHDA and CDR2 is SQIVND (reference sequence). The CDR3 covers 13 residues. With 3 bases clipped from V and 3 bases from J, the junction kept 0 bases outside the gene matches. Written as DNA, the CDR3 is TGTGCCAGTAGTATGGGACAGGGCTACGAGCAGTACTTC. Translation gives CASSMGQGYEQYF.

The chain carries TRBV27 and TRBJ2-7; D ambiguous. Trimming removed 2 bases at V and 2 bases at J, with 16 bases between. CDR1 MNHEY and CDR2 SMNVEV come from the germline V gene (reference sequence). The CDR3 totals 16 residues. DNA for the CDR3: TGTGCCAGCAGTTTAGAGTCTCGCGCCACCCCCTACGAGCAGTACTTC. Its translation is CASSLESRATPYEQYF.

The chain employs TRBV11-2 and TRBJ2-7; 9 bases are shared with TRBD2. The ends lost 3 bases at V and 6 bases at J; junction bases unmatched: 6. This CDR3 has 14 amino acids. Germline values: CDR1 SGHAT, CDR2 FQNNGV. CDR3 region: CASSFGGRVGEQYF. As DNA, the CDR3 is TGTGCCAGCAGCTTTGGCGGGAGGGTCGGCGAGCAGTACTTC.

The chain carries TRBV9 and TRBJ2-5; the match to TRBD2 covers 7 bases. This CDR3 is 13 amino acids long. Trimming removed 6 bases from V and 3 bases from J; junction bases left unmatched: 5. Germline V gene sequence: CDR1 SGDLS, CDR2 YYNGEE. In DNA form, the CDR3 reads TGTGCCAGCAATGGGGGAGGGGAAGAGACCCAGTACTTC. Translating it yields CASNGGGEETQYF.

The CDR3 DNA reads TGTGCCAGCAGCCCTCTACTTTCTAAGTACGCTTTCTTT. Translating gives CASSPLLSKYAFF. The chain recombines TRBV5-6 with TRBJ1-1; D not resolved. Germline V lookup: CDR1 SGHDT, CDR2 YYEEEE. With 4 bases removed from V and 11 bases from J, the gap between germline ends came to 18 bases. There are 13 residues in the CDR3.

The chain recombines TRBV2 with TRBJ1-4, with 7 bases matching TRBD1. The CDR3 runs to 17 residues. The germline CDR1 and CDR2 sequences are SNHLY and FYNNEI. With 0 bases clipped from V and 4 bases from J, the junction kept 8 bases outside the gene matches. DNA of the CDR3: TGTGCCAGCAGTGAAGCGCTGCGCGGACAGGTTAATGAAAAACTGTTTTTT. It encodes CASSEALRGQVNEKLFF.

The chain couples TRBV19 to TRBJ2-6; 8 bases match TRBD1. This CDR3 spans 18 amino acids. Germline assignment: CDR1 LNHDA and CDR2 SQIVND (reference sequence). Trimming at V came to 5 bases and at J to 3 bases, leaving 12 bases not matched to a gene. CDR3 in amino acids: CASSPTRAGGSGANVLTF. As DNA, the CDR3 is TGTGCCAGTAGTCCCACTCGGGCAGGGGGCAGTGGGGCCAACGTCCTGACTTTC.

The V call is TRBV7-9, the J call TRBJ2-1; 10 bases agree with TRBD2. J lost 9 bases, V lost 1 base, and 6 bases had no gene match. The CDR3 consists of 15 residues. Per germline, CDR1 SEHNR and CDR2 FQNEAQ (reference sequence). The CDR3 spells CASSLGLAGVREQFF. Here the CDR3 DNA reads TGTGCCAGCAGCTTAGGCCTAGCGGGAGTCCGTGAGCAGTTCTTC.

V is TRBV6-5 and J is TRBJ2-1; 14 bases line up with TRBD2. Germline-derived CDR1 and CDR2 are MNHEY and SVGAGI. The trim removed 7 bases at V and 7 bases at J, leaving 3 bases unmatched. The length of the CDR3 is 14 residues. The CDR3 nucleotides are TGTGCCAGCAACCGACTAGCGGGAGGGAATGAGCAGTTCTTC. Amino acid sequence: CASNRLAGGNEQFF.

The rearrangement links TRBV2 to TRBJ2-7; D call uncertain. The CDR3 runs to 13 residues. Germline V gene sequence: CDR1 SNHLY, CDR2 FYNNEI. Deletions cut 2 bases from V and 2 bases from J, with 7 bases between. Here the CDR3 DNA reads TGTGCCAGCAGTGAAAGTGGCCCCTACGAGCAGTACTTC. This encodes CASSESGPYEQYF.

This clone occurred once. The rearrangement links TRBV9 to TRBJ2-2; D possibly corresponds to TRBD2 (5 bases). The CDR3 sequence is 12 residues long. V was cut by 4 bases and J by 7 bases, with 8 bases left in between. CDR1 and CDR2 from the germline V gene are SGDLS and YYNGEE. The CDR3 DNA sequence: TGTGCCAGCAGCCCGGGGAGCGGGGAGCTGTTTTTT. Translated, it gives CASSPGSGELFF.

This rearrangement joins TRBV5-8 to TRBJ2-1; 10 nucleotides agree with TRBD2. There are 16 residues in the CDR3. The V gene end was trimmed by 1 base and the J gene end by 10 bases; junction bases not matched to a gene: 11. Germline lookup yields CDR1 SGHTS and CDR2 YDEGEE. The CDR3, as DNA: TGTGCCAGCAGCTTGTTTATGGCTAGCGGGAGCAGCGAGCAGTTCTTC. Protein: CASSLFMASGSSEQFF.

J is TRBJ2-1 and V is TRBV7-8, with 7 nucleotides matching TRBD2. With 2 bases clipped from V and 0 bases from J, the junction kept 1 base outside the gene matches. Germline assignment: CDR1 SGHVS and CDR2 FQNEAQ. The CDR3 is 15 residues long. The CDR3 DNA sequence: TGTGCCAGCAGCTTAAGCGGGAACTCCTACAATGAGCAGTTCTTC. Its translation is CASSLSGNSYNEQFF.

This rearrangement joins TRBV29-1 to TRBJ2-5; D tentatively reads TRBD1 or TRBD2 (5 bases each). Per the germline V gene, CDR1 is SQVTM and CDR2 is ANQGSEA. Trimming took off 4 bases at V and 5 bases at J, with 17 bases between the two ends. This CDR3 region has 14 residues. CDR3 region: CSVAFGAGGETQYF. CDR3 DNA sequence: TGCAGCGTTGCGTTCGGGGCGGGCGGGGAGACCCAGTACTTC.

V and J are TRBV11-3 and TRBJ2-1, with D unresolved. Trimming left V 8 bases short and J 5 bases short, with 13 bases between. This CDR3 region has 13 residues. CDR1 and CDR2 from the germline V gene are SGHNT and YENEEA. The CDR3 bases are TGTGCCAGCCCCCCCCCAGAGGACAATGAGCAGTTCTTC. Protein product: CASPPPEDNEQFF.

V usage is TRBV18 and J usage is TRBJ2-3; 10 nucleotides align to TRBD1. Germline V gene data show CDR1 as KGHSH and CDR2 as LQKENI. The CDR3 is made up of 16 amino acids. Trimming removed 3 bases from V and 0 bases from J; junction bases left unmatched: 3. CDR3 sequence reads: CASSPRGQGSTDTQYF. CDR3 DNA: TGTGCCAGCTCACCCCGGGGACAGGGGAGCACAGATACGCAGTATTTT.

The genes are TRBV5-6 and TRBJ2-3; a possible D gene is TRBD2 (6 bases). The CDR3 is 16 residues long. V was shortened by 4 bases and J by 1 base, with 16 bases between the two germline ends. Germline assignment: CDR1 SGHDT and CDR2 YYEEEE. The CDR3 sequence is CASSPTRGMRTDTQYF. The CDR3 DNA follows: TGTGCCAGCAGCCCGACGCGGGGAATGCGCACAGATACGCAGTATTTT.

Here the CDR3 DNA reads TGTGCCAGCAGCATAAGCGGACAGGGCCCCTACGAGCAGTACTTC. It yields the protein CASSISGQGPYEQYF. This chain links TRBV14 with TRBJ2-7, with 8 bases that match TRBD1. V was clipped by 5 bases and J by 2 bases; unmatched bases: 8. CDR1 SGHDN and CDR2 FVKESK come from the germline V gene. The CDR3 loop spans 15 amino acids.